The following is a T cell receptor beta chain sequence with its context. These data originate in a study of blood T cell repertoires in COVID-19. Study-wide context: Samples of COVID-19 (acute and convalescent) were obtained from the United States, Italy and Spain. Sample material is recorded as cDNA or gDNA derived from T cells, B-cell-depleted T cells, or PBMCs.

Per the authors' pipeline: Scientists estimated how many nucleated cells there were by amplifying reference gene primers. The repertoire was sequenced with immunoSEQ multiplex PCR; TCRdb's copy has only in-frame clones and lacks some. V, J and clone size were drawn from that table, and D and trimming were deduced from the DNA. Of around 61,000 clones detected, nearly 90% appear once; the ten largest clones hold roughly 1.4%. The CDR3 has 16 amino acids. V was clipped by 4 bases and J by 0 bases, with 16 bases between them. CDR1 and CDR2 from the germline V gene are SGHRS and YFSETQ. The chain recombines TRBV5-1 with TRBJ1-1, with D perhaps TRBD1 (5 bases). The sequence was obtained from a man in his fifties or sixties with acute or convalescent COVID-19. Sequencing used peripheral blood. CDR3 loop: CASSPDSSPLNTEAFF. CDR3 sequence (DNA): TGCGCCAGCAGCCCAGACAGTTCCCCTCTGAACACTGAAGCTTTCTTT.